Listed below are T cell receptor beta chains from one sample, sequenced in a study of shared clonotypes between healthy human individuals. Clones were read by immunoSEQ multiplex PCR, and TCRdb kept only the in-frame ones, dropping some. The sample yields approximately 95,000 clones, 65% to 70% seen once. The sample taken for sequencing was memory CD8+ T cells sorted from blood. All receptors come from a man aged 25 to 45 in good health. Each CDR3 is given with its conserved first and last residue. The D gene is left open where the match is weak. Where a row states a size, it is once, few, many or the class of an expanded clone; other rows omit it.

J gene | clone size | D gene | V gene | CDR3 protein | CDR3 DNA
TRBJ1-5 | - | - | TRBV5-6 | CASSSSGQGSSNQPQHF | TGTGCCAGCAGCTCCTCGGGCCAGGGGAGTAGCAATCAGCCCCAGCATTTT
TRBJ1-4 | - | TRBD1 | TRBV7-7 | CASSPGTAGNEKLFF | TGTGCTAGCAGCCCCGGGACAGCGGGAAATGAAAAACTGTTTTTT
TRBJ2-1 | - | TRBD2 | TRBV11-2 | CASSSFTSGAPGNEQFF | TGTGCCAGCAGCTCCTTTACTAGCGGGGCCCCTGGCAATGAGCAGTTCTTC
TRBJ2-1 | - | - | TRBV25-1 | CASSEGYNEQFF | TGTGCCAGCAGTGAGGGATACAATGAGCAGTTCTTC
TRBJ1-5 | - | - | TRBV7-2 | CASSLASTGYQPQHF | TGTGCCAGCAGCTTAGCCTCGACGGGGTATCAGCCCCAGCATTTT
TRBJ2-1 | - | - | TRBV12-5 | CASTLAGTYNEQFF | TGTGCTAGTACTCTCGCAGGCACTTACAATGAGCAGTTCTTC
TRBJ2-1 | - | TRBD2 | TRBV6-5 | CASKGGRRNEQFF | TGTGCCAGCAAAGGCGGGAGGAGGAATGAGCAGTTCTTC
TRBJ2-7 | - | - | TRBV28 | CASEGEGAAYEQYF | TGTGCCAGCGAAGGGGAGGGGGCCGCCTACGAGCAGTACTTC
TRBJ2-1 | - | - | TRBV11-2 | CASSLVLNALIRGEQFF | TGTGCCAGCAGCTTAGTTTTAAACGCTCTTATACGTGGTGAGCAGTTCTTC
TRBJ2-1 | - | - | TRBV20-1 | CSALYNEQFF | TGCAGTGCTCTCTACAATGAGCAGTTCTTC
TRBJ2-2 | - | TRBD2 | TRBV5-5 | CASSLTGRRNTGELFF | TGTGCCAGCAGCCTTACCGGGAGGAGAAACACCGGGGAGCTGTTTTTT
TRBJ1-4 | - | TRBD1 | TRBV6-6 | CASSYGGQGSEKLFF | TGTGCCAGCAGTTACGGGGGACAGGGGAGTGAAAAACTGTTTTTT
TRBJ2-1 | - | - | TRBV7-6 | CASSSKPRNEQFF | TGTGCCAGCAGCTCAAAACCCCGGAATGAGCAGTTCTTC
TRBJ2-5 | once | TRBD1 | TRBV11-1 | CASSLRTGENQETQYF | TGTGCCAGCAGCTTACGGACAGGGGAGAACCAAGAGACCCAGTACTTC
TRBJ2-1 | - | TRBD1 | TRBV11-2 | CASSPGQGTYNEQFF | TGTGCCAGCAGCCCTGGACAGGGGACCTACAATGAGCAGTTCTTC
TRBJ2-5 | - | - | TRBV2 | CASESETQYF | TGTGCCAGCGAGTCGGAGACCCAGTACTTC
TRBJ2-7 | - | TRBD2 | TRBV28 | CASSFLSREEFYTYEQYF | TGTGCCAGCAGTTTTCTCTCGCGGGAGGAATTCTATACCTACGAGCAGTACTTC
TRBJ1-1 | - | - | TRBV11-2 | CASSLGMNTEAFF | TGTGCCAGCAGCTTAGGGATGAACACTGAAGCTTTCTTT
TRBJ1-4 | - | - | TRBV21-1 | CASSKGARAGEKLFF | TGTGCCAGCAGCAAAGGTGCCAGGGCGGGTGAAAAACTGTTTTTT
TRBJ2-4 | many | - | TRBV7-3 | CASSSKQRAKNIQYF | TGTGCCAGCAGCTCAAAACAGAGGGCCAAAAACATTCAGTACTTC
TRBJ2-7 | - | - | TRBV7-2 | CASSSPRGRSSYEQYF | TGTGCCAGCAGCTCACCACGGGGCCGGAGCTCCTACGAGCAGTACTTC
TRBJ2-7 | - | - | TRBV27 | CASARLSGPGYEQYF | TGTGCCAGCGCCCGGTTATCAGGCCCGGGGTACGAGCAGTACTTC
TRBJ1-1 | - | - | TRBV19 | CASSTGLTTEAFF | TGTGCCAGTAGTACAGGGTTAACCACTGAAGCTTTCTTT
TRBJ1-5 | - | TRBD1 | TRBV25-1 | CASSSRTGGGNQPQHF | TGTGCCAGCAGTAGCAGGACAGGGGGGGGCAATCAGCCCCAGCATTTT
TRBJ2-1 | - | - | TRBV7-6 | CASSLVLVDEQFF | TGTGCCAGCAGCTTAGTACTTGTGGATGAGCAGTTCTTC
TRBJ2-5 | - | - | TRBV27 | CASSLGPKETQYF | TGTGCCAGCAGTTTAGGTCCTAAAGAGACCCAGTACTTC
TRBJ2-3 | - | TRBD1 | TRBV28 | CASMTGTGRAWDTQYF | TGTGCCAGCATGACCGGGACAGGGAGAGCTTGGGATACGCAGTATTTT
TRBJ1-2 | - | - | TRBV19 | CASSMENYGYTF | TGTGCCAGTAGTATGGAGAACTATGGCTACACCTTC
TRBJ1-4 | - | TRBD1 | TRBV9 | CASSPGTGFGKLFF | TGTGCCAGCAGCCCCGGGACAGGGTTTGGAAAACTGTTTTTT
TRBJ2-7 | once | - | TRBV5-1 | CASSLGGAGIYEQYF | TGCGCCAGCAGCTTGGGAGGAGCGGGTATCTACGAGCAGTACTTC
TRBJ2-7 | - | TRBD1 | TRBV7-6 | CASSFDRGPYEQYF | TGTGCCAGCAGCTTCGACAGGGGGCCCTACGAGCAGTACTTC
TRBJ1-5 | few | - | TRBV13 | CASSHFNQPQHF | TGTGCCAGCAGCCATTTTAATCAGCCCCAGCATTTT
TRBJ2-1 | - | - | TRBV2 | CASSWITNEQFF | TGTGCCAGCAGTTGGATCACAAATGAGCAGTTCTTC
TRBJ2-4 | - | - | TRBV7-2 | CASSLARDSGTGASF | TGTGCCAGCAGCTTAGCGCGGGATAGCGGGACAGGTGCCTCCTTC
TRBJ2-5 | many | - | TRBV6-5 | CASSALRGSQETQYF | TGTGCCAGCAGTGCACTCAGGGGTAGTCAAGAGACCCAGTACTTC
TRBJ2-7 | once | TRBD2 | TRBV7-9 | CASSFERAGVNEQYF | TGTGCCAGCAGCTTTGAACGAGCGGGAGTAAACGAGCAGTACTTC
TRBJ2-1 | - | TRBD2 | TRBV14 | CASSQPGLGMGGYNEQFF | TGTGCCAGCAGCCAACCGGGACTAGGGATGGGGGGGTACAATGAGCAGTTCTTC
TRBJ1-2 | - | TRBD1 | TRBV28 | CASSFTDRGNRDGYTF | TGTGCCAGCAGTTTCACCGACAGGGGCAATCGAGATGGCTACACCTTC
TRBJ2-2 | - | - | TRBV4-1 | CASSQEGLRADHGELFF | TGCGCCAGCAGCCAAGAAGGTTTAAGGGCAGACCACGGGGAGCTGTTTTTT
TRBJ1-4 | few | - | TRBV15 | CATSRVRGGGNEKLFF | TGTGCCACCAGCAGAGTCAGGGGAGGAGGGAATGAAAAACTGTTTTTT
TRBJ2-2 | - | - | TRBV7-8 | CASGAGELFF | TGTGCCAGCGGCGCTGGGGAGCTGTTTTTT